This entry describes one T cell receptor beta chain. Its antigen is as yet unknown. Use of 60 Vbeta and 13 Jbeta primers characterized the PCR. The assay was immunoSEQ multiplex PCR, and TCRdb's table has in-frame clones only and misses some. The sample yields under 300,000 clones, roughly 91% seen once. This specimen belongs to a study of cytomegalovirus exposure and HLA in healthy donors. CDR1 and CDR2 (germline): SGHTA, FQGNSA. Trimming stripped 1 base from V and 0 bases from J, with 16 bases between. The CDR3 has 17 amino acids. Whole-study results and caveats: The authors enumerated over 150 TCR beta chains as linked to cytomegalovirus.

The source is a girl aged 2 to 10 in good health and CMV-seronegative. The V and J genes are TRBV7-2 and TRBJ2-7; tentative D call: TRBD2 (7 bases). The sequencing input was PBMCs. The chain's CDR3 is CASSLVGGGNPSYEQYF. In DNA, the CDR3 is TGTGCCAGCAGCTTAGTCGGCGGGGGCAACCCCTCCTACGAGCAGTACTTC. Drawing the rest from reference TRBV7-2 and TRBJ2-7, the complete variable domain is GAGVSQSPSNKVTEKGKDVELRCDPISGHTALYWYRQSLGQGLEFLIYFQGNSAPDKSGLPSDRFSAERTGGSVSTLTIQRTQQEDSAVYLCASSLVGGGNPSYEQYFGPGTRLTVT.